A single T cell receptor beta chain is shown here with its context. This receptor's antigen is unknown. Per-nucleotide qualities are absent, and no much larger clonotype sits a single base away. The data originate from a study of blood T cell repertoires in COVID-19 (dated by TCRdb to 2019 to 2021). Regarding the research as a whole: Samples from collaborators originated in the United States, Italy and Spain and spanned both the acute and convalescent phases of COVID-19. The prospective study material was composed of cDNA or gDNA derived from T cells, B-cell-depleted T cells, or PBMCs. Deeply sampled blood TCRbeta repertoires from subjects exposed to, actively infected with, or recovered from COVID-19 were included in the dataset. The repertoires were released in a freely available public database intended as a resource for research on the immune response to SARS-CoV-2. Samples came from the ongoing ImmuneRACE study (first 160 participants) plus 1,254 subjects from 6 global collaborators. Sample metadata almost always included a de-identified subject ID, COVID-19 status, age in years and sex. Where HLA class I and class II types were available, the types were taken from metadata supplied by the sample provider, not from assay-based typing.

The immunoSEQ Assay, a bias-controlled multiplex PCR, was used to amplify TCRbeta CDR3 regions from genomic DNA. On the study's bioinformatics: The number of nucleated cells in each sample was estimated from the amplification of reference gene primers within the assay. To quantify the absolute abundance of each unique TCRbeta CDR3 rearrangement, sequence reads were collapsed and filtered. For each sample, productive Simpson clonality was calculated as the square root of Simpson's diversity index across productive rearrangements. In its TCRdb copy, this immuneACCESS table keeps in-frame sequences only and misses some clones. Where compared with another copy, unresolved V genes explain less than half of these, and the others have no known cause. V and J calls and clone size follow that table, whereas D and trimming were derived from the DNA. The sample table holds about 220,000 clones, of which roughly 84% were seen once. The ten most abundant clones make up 2.9% of the sample.

Findings and caveats that apply to the study as a whole: The quantity of clinical and demographic metadata differed by source and by participant and was supplied without curation.

The CDR3 contains 16 residues, cysteine and phenylalanine counted. Left in the record is the CDR3 DNA by itself, 48 bases read in frame from the first base. Unmatched junction bases come to 12, with V trimmed by 4 bases and J by 10 bases. CDR1 and CDR2 are drawn from the germline V gene (reference sequence): LNHDA, SQIVND. Samples from volunteer blood donors who had recovered from COVID-19 were contributed by a second Seattle source. Each collaborating institution followed its own protocols to collect whole blood in K2EDTA tubes. For TCRbeta analysis, collaborators shipped samples in one of three forms: frozen whole blood, isolated PBMCs, or DNA extracted from either of those sample types.

The sample consisted of peripheral blood. The sequence came from a man aged 50-59 years who had recovered from COVID-19. The chain uses TRBV19 and TRBJ2-1; a stretch of 11 junction bases matches TRBD2. The DNA sequence is as follows: TGTGCCAGTAGTACCCTAACTAGCGGGAGCTCACGGGAGCAGTTCTTC. It translates to CASSTLTSGSSREQFF.